This T cell receptor beta chain originates from a study of technical replicates of blood from a few donors (TCRdb year 2017). In regard to this clone: Its binding antigen is unknown. The record has no base qualities; no much larger clone is one base away.

The library was obtained by the immunoSEQ multiplex PCR assay. TCRdb took over this immuneACCESS table, retaining in-frame rearrangements with V and J assigned. Such tables are incomplete; in checked studies, under half of the missing clones stem from an unresolved V gene, and the remainder is unexplained. This sample comprises 65,000 to 90,000 clones, nearly 99% of them detected only once. The ten largest make up over 0.2% of the sample. The CDR3 starts with the cysteine, ends with the phenylalanine, and has 15 residues. The read is trimmed to its CDR3 DNA, 45 bases read in frame from base 1. Reading the germline V gene gives CDR1 SGDLS and CDR2 YYNGEE. V is trimmed back by 0 bases and J by 1 base, and the junction contains 4 bases that no gene match accounts for.

The chain employs TRBV9 and TRBJ2-7, and TRBD1 aligns with 7 junction nucleotides. The specimen sequenced was T cells isolated from PBMCs. This TCR was recovered from a human donor in good health. The nucleotide sequence reads TGTGCCAGCAGCGTAGAAGGGACAGCTTCCTACGAGCAGTACTTC. This gives the protein CASSVEGTASYEQYF.